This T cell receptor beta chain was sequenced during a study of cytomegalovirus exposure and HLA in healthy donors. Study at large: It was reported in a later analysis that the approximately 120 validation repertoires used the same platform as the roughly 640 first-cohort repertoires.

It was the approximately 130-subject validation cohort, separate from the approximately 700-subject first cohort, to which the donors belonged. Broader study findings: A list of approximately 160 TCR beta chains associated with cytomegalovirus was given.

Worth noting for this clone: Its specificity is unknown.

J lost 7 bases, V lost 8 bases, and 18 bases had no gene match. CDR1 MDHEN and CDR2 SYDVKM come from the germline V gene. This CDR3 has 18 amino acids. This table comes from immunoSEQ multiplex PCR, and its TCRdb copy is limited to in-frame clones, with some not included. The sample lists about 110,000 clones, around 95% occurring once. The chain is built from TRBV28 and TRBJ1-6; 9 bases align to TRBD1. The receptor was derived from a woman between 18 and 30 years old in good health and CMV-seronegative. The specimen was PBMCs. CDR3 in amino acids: CASCILQGANLGNSPLHF. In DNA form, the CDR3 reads TGTGCCAGCTGCATCTTACAGGGGGCTAACTTAGGGAATTCACCCCTCCACTTT.